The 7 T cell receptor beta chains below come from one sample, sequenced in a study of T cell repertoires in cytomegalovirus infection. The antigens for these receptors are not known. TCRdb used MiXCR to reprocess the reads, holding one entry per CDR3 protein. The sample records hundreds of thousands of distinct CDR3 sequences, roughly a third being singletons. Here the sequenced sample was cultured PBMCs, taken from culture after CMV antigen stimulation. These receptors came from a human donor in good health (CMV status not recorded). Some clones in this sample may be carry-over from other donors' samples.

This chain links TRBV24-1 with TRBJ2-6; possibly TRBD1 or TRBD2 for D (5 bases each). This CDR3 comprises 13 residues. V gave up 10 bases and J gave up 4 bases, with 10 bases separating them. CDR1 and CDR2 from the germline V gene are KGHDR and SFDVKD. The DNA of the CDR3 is TGTGCCACGCAGGGAGCGGGGGCCAACGTCCTGACTTTC. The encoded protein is CATQGAGANVLTF.

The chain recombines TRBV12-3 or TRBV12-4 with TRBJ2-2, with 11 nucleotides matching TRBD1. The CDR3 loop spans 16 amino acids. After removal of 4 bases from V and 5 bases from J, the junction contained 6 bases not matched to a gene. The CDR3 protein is CASSSTGQGETGELFF. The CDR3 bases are TGTGCCAGCAGTTCCACGGGACAGGGGGAAACCGGGGAGCTGTTTTTT.

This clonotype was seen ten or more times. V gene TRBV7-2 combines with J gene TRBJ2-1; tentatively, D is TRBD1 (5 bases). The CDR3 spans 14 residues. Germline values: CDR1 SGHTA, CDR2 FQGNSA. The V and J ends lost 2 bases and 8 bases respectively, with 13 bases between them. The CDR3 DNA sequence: TGTGCCAGCAGCTTAAGGAAGGGGTACGATGAGCAGTTCTTC. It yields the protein CASSLRKGYDEQFF.

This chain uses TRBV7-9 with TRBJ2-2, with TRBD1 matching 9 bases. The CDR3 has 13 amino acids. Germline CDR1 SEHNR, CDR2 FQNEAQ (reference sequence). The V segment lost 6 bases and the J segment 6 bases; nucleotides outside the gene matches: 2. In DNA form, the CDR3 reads TGTGCCAGCAGGAGGACAGGGGCCGGGGAGCTGTTTTTT. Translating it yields CASRRTGAGELFF.

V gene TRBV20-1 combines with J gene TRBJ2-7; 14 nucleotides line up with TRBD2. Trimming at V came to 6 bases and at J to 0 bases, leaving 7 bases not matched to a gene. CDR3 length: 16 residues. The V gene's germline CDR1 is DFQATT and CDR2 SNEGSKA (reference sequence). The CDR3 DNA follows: TGCAGTGCCTCGGGACTAGCGGGAGACAACTCCTACGAGCAGTACTTC. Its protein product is CSASGLAGDNSYEQYF.

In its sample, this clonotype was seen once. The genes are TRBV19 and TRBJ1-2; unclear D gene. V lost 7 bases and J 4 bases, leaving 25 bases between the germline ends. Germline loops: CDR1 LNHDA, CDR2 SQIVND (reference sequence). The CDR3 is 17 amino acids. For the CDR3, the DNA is TGTGCCAGTACCGGCAGGATCCCCCTAACCCTTTTCTATGGCTACACCTTC. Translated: CASTGRIPLTLFYGYTF.

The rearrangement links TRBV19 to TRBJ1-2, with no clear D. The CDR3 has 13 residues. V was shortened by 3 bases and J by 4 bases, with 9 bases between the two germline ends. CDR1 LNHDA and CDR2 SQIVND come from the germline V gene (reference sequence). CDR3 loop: CASSISPPYGYTF. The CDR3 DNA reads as TGTGCCAGTAGTATCTCGCCTCCCTATGGCTACACCTTC. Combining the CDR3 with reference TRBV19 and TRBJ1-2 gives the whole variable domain DGGITQSPKYLFRKEGQNVTLSCEQNLNHDAMYWYRQDPGQGLRLIYYSQIVNDFQKGDIAEGYSVSREKKESFPLTVTSAQKNPTAFYLCASSISPPYGYTFGSGTRLTVV.